A single sample gave rise to the 18 T cell receptor beta chains below, sequenced in a study of post-analysis software for immune sequencing data. Overall study findings and caveats: TRBV5-6, TRBV5-1 and TRBV20-1 were among four to six TRBV segments more frequent in patients than controls.

Incorporated into the TCR beta cDNA libraries were unique molecular identifiers, which served to reduce PCR and sequencing biases. TCRdb called the PCR reads again in MiXCR, with one record for every CDR3 protein. The sample lists 450,000 or so distinct CDR3 sequences, 40% to 55% occurring once. Antigens of these TCRs are unknown. The sequencing input was blood. The source is a girl under 18 with multiple sclerosis.

This sequence joins TRBV7-2 and TRBJ2-7; D uncertain. V gave up 5 bases and J gave up 0 bases, with 11 bases separating them. This CDR3 spans 14 amino acids. Germline V gene lookup returns CDR1 SGHTA and CDR2 FQGNSA. CDR3 sequence: CASSPKVFSYEQYF. The CDR3 DNA reads TGTGCCAGCAGCCCCAAGGTTTTCTCCTACGAGCAGTACTTC.

This clonotype occurred a few times. V gene TRBV5-1 combines with J gene TRBJ1-2; D gene unclear. Germline CDR1 reads SGHRS; CDR2 reads YFSETQ. V lost 4 bases and J 3 bases, leaving 10 bases between the germline ends. The CDR3 runs 13 residues. The CDR3 reads CASSLADDYGYTF. The CDR3 bases are TGCGCCAGCAGCCTGGCGGACGACTATGGCTACACCTTC.

The chain uses TRBV4-1 and TRBJ2-5; D is unclear. The DNA end is more similar to TRBJ2-7, so the J call may be wrong. This CDR3 contains 15 residues. The germline gives CDR1 MGHRA, CDR2 YSYEKL. The CDR3 region has the DNA TGCGCCAGCAGCCAAGAAATCGCTAACTCCTACGAGCAGTACTTC. It specifies CASSQEIANSYEQYF.

V usage is TRBV7-9 and J usage is TRBJ2-4, with 9 positions matching TRBD2. The J call may be wrong; the DNA end is better matched by TRBJ2-7. Germline assignment: CDR1 SEHNR and CDR2 FQNEAQ (reference sequence). CDR3 length: 13 amino acids. This CDR3 is CASSSSGAYEQYF. DNA for the CDR3: TGTGCCAGCAGCTCTAGCGGGGCCTACGAGCAGTACTTC.

The chain employs TRBV12-3 or TRBV12-4 and TRBJ1-3; the D gene is possibly TRBD1 (5 bases). V was clipped by 0 bases and J by 4 bases, with 19 bases between them. CDR3 length equals 18 residues. CDR3 in DNA: TGTGCCAGCAGTTTAGCCCTCCCCTTAATACGGACAGGAAACACCATATATTTT. The encoded protein is CASSLALPLIRTGNTIYF.

The CDR3 here is CASSLSGILVDEQFF. The CDR3 DNA sequence: TGTGCCAGCAGCTTAAGCGGGATATTGGTCGATGAGCAGTTCTTC. The V and J genes are TRBV7-2 and TRBJ2-1; 7 positions match TRBD2. This CDR3 comprises 15 residues. The V gene end was trimmed by 2 bases and the J gene end by 8 bases; junction bases not matched to a gene: 9. Germline V CDR1 and CDR2: SGHTA, FQGNSA.

There are many counts of this clonotype. The chain couples TRBV5-6 to TRBJ1-4; the D gene is possibly TRBD1 (5 bases). Trimming cost V 5 bases and J 10 bases, with 18 bases left between them. Germline-derived CDR1 and CDR2 are SGHDT and YYEEEE. The CDR3 totals 14 residues. The CDR3 DNA reads as TGTGCCAGCAGTACCGGGACCCAGGGCGGAAAACTGTTTTTT. Its translation: CASSTGTQGGKLFF.

The CDR3 loop reads CSAPKTYSEKPRYF. Here the CDR3 DNA reads TGCAGTGCTCCTAAAACCTATAGCGAGAAGCCCAGGTATTTT. This chain uses TRBV20-1 with TRBJ2-3, with D perhaps TRBD2 (5 bases). Germline-derived CDR1 and CDR2 are DFQATT and SNEGSKA (reference sequence). V dropped 5 bases and J dropped 14 bases, with 26 bases sitting between them. CDR3 size: 14 residues.

This clonotype was detected a few times. A much more abundant neighbour one base away suggests this may be a read error. The chain uses TRBV28 and TRBJ1-2; 7 bases align to TRBD1. The germline gives CDR1 MDHEN, CDR2 SYDVKM. The CDR3 runs to 16 residues. The CDR3 DNA sequence: TGTGCCAGCAATTTATCAGGGGGGACTGCTAACTATGGCTACACCTTC. Translation gives CASNLSGGTANYGYTF.

The chain carries TRBV7-2 and TRBJ2-2; possible D gene TRBD2, 5 bases. Germline V CDR1 and CDR2: SGHTA, FQGNSA. Trimming took 5 bases from V and 1 from J, leaving 11 bases between them. The CDR3 is 15 residues long. As DNA, the CDR3 is TGTGCCAGCAGCCAAGACGGACTGAACACCGGGGAGCTGTTTTTT. Protein product: CASSQDGLNTGELFF.

The chain employs TRBV12-3 or TRBV12-4 and TRBJ2-3, with 9 bases fitting TRBD2. CDR3 size: 15 residues. V lost 1 base, J lost 8 bases, and 7 bases stayed unmatched. CDR3 nucleotides: TGTGCCAGCAGTTTAGGGGTAGCGGGAGCGGGTACGCAGTATTTT. It encodes CASSLGVAGAGTQYF.

The chain combines TRBV6-5 with TRBJ2-7, with TRBD2 matching over 7 bases. CDR3 length: 16 amino acids. The V gene end was trimmed by 5 bases and the J gene end by 0 bases; junction bases not matched to a gene: 10. CDR1 and CDR2 (germline): MNHEY, SVGAGI. CDR3 bases: TGTGCCAGCAGTCCATTTGGCGGCGGGAGCTCCTACGAGCAGTACTTC. Encoded protein: CASSPFGGGSSYEQYF.

The rearrangement joins TRBV4-1 to TRBJ2-7; D is tentatively TRBD1 or TRBD2 (5 bases each). V was pared by 0 bases and J by 2 bases, with 17 bases between. This CDR3 spans 17 amino acids. The germline V gene encodes CDR1 MGHRA and CDR2 YSYEKL. CDR3 bases: TGCGCCAGCAGCCAAGAAATTTCGGGACCGAGACCCTACGAGCAGTACTTC. Amino acids: CASSQEISGPRPYEQYF.

V and J are TRBV21-1 and TRBJ2-7. The better agreement between TRBJ2-5 and the DNA end casts doubt on the J call. TRBV21-1 counts as a pseudogene. The CDR3 contains 11 residues. Written as DNA, the CDR3 is TGTGCCAGCAGCAAAAAAGAGACCCAGTACTTC. Protein product: CASSKKETQYF.

The V gene is TRBV10-3, the J gene TRBJ2-3; D assignment may be TRBD1 or TRBD2 (5 bases each). Germline V CDR1 and CDR2: ENHRY, SYGVKD. Deletions cut 3 bases from V and 1 base from J, with 23 bases between. The CDR3 covers 19 residues. The CDR3 coding sequence is TGTGCCATCAGTGATGTGGGGGATCAGAAAGGTTCTGGCACAGATACGCAGTATTTT. The encoded protein is CAISDVGDQKGSGTDTQYF.

This chain connects TRBV27 to TRBJ1-1; D uncertain. The CDR3 is made up of 13 amino acids. Trimming shortened V by 6 bases and J by 1 base, and 9 bases separated the two germline ends. Germline CDR1 is MNHEY and CDR2 is SMNVEV (reference sequence). The CDR3 coding sequence is TGTGCCAGCAGGAGGGCGGGGAACACTGAAGCTTTCTTT. As protein: CASRRAGNTEAFF.

This rearrangement joins TRBV5-1 to TRBJ2-1; D might be TRBD1 (5 bases). From germline, CDR1 is SGHRS and CDR2 YFSETQ. The CDR3 is 16 residues long. Trimming removed 0 bases from V and 11 bases from J, with 21 bases in between. In DNA, the CDR3 is TGCGCCAGCAGCTTGGAGGGGCCGCAGGGTGTTGATAAGCAGTTCTTC. It encodes CASSLEGPQGVDKQFF.

In this sample, this clonotype turned up a few times. V is TRBV25-1 and J is TRBJ1-4; maybe TRBD1 (6 bases). Trimming shortened V by 6 bases and J by 7 bases, and 9 bases separated the two germline ends. Germline CDR1 is MGHDK and CDR2 is SYGVNS. The CDR3 totals 12 residues. The CDR3 nucleotides are TGTGCCAGCAGCAGGGGCTCTGAAAAACTGTTTTTT. It is translated as CASSRGSEKLFF.